This T cell receptor (beta chain) was obtained from a study of cytomegalovirus exposure and HLA in healthy donors (dated by TCRdb to 2017 to 2019). For context, the study as a whole: In an earlier analysis of under 600 of the donors, about 270 Gb of sequence data and some 120 million unique TCR beta sequences from 150 million to 200 million T cells were reported. To study patterns of TCR occurrence, a later analysis re-analyzed previously published TCR beta repertoires from 700 or so donors and added high-resolution HLA genotyping. The later analysis used no new phenotypic data to find candidate immune exposures, relying instead on TCR beta sequences and their occurrence across donors. The study aimed to test whether signatures of past pathogen exposure could be identified by cataloging public T cell receptors. Typing coverage differed by locus: A, B, C, DRB1 and DQB1 were typed in roughly 620-640 donors, DQA1 in about 500, DPA1 in around 610, and DPB1 in roughly 450. HLA typing included class I and class II loci at four-digit resolution. Every discovery cohort repertoire had been produced on one sequencing platform. An early release that covered fewer than 800 HLA-typed donors contained approximately 300 gigabases of sequencing data and tens of millions of unique TCR sequences. Along with the roughly 670-subject first cohort, a separate validation cohort of over 90 different subjects was used. Among 398 genotyped donors of the cohort, an average of roughly 240,000 unique TCR beta nucleotide sequences were sequenced per donor, roughly 18% of them non-productive. In an earlier analysis of 500 to 650 of the donors, high-throughput TCR beta sequencing was used to judge whether each TCR beta V gene segment behaved as functional or pseudogenic. Of the 350 to 450 genotyped donors, around 81% fell in the genetic ancestry cluster associated with self-reported Caucasian donors. High-throughput TCR immunosequencing, statistical association of individual TCRs with disease status, and machine learning were combined to predict cytomegalovirus infection status. Donor age, sex, ethnicity and CMV serostatus were compiled together with the repertoire data. A later genetic analysis took genome-wide SNP genotypes for about three fifths of the 666 donors and used that subset as a discovery cohort. The T cell repertoires of under 700 subjects were profiled by immunosequencing and related to cytomegalovirus serostatus. Four to six DR-DQ haplotypes were handled as single units for association and clustering, since linkage in the cohort was strong. The research as a whole found: In both the original and validation cohorts, the classifier was reported to diagnose cytomegalovirus status with high specificity and sensitivity. Roughly uniform sequencing depth across donors was assumed in presence/absence analyses, although this assumption may not hold. A few of the identified cytomegalovirus-associated TCR beta chains were confirmed in vitro to be specific for cytomegalovirus antigens. Correlated functional status among segregating V segments might reflect linkage disequilibrium, but an unknown experimental factor could not be ruled out. In a later analysis, HLA-associated TCR beta chains showed more clonal expansion and lower generation probabilities than non-associated chains that were equally common. In an earlier analysis of roughly 560 of the donors, most TCR beta V segments were observed in productive rearrangements about 87% or about 30% of the time, broadly matching IMGT annotations. Because some donors lacked HLA typing at each locus, the association tests relied only on the typed subset. According to a later analysis, parvovirus B19, influenza, CMV and Epstein-Barr virus appeared linked to several top co-occurrence clusters. Some IMGT-functional V segments, including TRBV6-2 and TRBV6-3, could not be told apart with the 87-base-pair reads, so those segments were excluded. The study listed 164 TCR beta chains as associated with cytomegalovirus. Because counts were too low, roughly 16 rarely observed V segments, including chromosome 9 orphons, were left out of the earlier analysis of some 600 of the donors. A later genetic analysis associated a missense DCLRE1C variant with V-gene and J-gene trimming of TCR beta chains, and an independent cohort replicated the association. A later analysis found that most CMV-associated TCR beta chains appeared HLA-restricted, with HLA associations seemingly driven largely by CMV exposure. In a later analysis, 15,000 to 20,000 TCR beta sequences were associated with specific HLA alleles at a false discovery rate of 0.05. Immune exposure information for the cohort was limited to CMV serostatus. Most TCR sequences were seen in very few donors, while some public TCRs were found in many individuals. A group of highly shared sequence variants was considered likely to be a technical artifact of the sequencing pipeline. Assigning TCR associations to individual alleles was difficult when HLA alleles, especially DR and DQ, strongly co-occurred. A further reported finding was that TCR beta sequences accurately predicted the HLA-A and HLA-B alleles for most subjects in the first cohort. According to a later analysis, TCR association rates differed among HLA loci, with DRB1 alleles showing the most associated TCRs and HLA-C alleles showing the fewest. The authors suggested that the approach could potentially be extended to other disease states and immunological phenotypes. Compared with the 666-donor mean, donors in an Asian-associated ancestry cluster had fewer N-insertions in productive TCRs, according to a later genetic analysis. Only TCR beta chains were sequenced in this cohort, and the absence of alpha or paired-chain data limited detectable features.

Library preparation employed the immunoSEQ multiplex PCR assay. A mixture of 60 forward primers for TCR Vbeta segments and 13 reverse primers for TCR Jbeta segments was used in the multiplex PCR. The CDR3 region of rearranged TCR beta genes was amplified from genomic DNA with a multiplex PCR assay. Amplified TCR beta libraries were sequenced as 87-base-pair reads on the Illumina HiSeq System. In the authors' own workflow: Across the 670 or so repertoires, a later analysis counted 80 million or so unique TCR beta chains, 9.5 million to 13 million of which were shared by at least two donors. Raw reads were error-corrected and collapsed into unique sequences with a nearest-neighbor algorithm that merged closely related sequences to remove PCR and sequencing errors. V, D and J gene segments were assigned by aligning CDR3 sequences to IMGT reference sequences. For a sequence to be retained, at least a six-nucleotide match to both a V gene segment and a J gene segment was required. Rearrangements were classified as productive when the CDR3 lacked stop codons and remained in frame with V and J, and all other rearrangements were classified as non-productive. Following IMGT convention, CDR3 was defined as the stretch from the second conserved V-encoded cysteine up to the conserved J-encoded phenylalanine. In an earlier analysis of around 600 of the donors, sequences lacking an unambiguous match to a single V gene segment were excluded. In an earlier analysis of approximately 610 of the donors, V segments were called functional above 56.7% productive rearrangements and were called segregating when the between-donor standard deviation exceeded 5%. A statistical classification framework was built for diagnosing cytomegalovirus status from the catalog of TCR beta chain sequences. V and J gene assignment, in a later analysis, came from comparing TCR nucleotide sequences with IMGT/GENE-DB human TR gene sequences. The TCRdist pipeline was used in a later analysis to assign CDR3 sequences and most-parsimonious VDJ recombination scenarios. In a later analysis, each TCR beta chain was defined by its CDR3 amino acid sequence together with its V-gene family, and reads lacking a unique V-gene family were excluded. A later analysis removed roughly 590 highly shared, low-generation-probability nucleotide sequences to deal with suspected cross-contamination and a sequencing artifact. For each public chain, a later analysis derived a clonal expansion index from normalized ranks of inferred template counts within each repertoire. In a later analysis, generation probabilities were computed using a VDJ recombination model fitted to out-of-frame rearrangements, and the results were checked against IGoR. Hypergeometric tests were used in a later analysis to score TCR-TCR, TCR-HLA and TCR-CMV co-occurrence, with a repertoire-size bias correction applied to the TCR pairs. In a later analysis, false discovery rates were estimated by permuting HLA or CMV assignments 20 times. In a later analysis, co-occurring TCRs were grouped using DBSCAN, with TCRdist sequence similarity added in when clustering inside HLA-allele-positive subsets. For co-occurrence clustering, repertoires with fewer than 30,000 or more than 120,000 public chains were excluded, along with roughly 5 repertoires with anomalous nucleotide sharing. The source is immuneACCESS, and TCRdb retained only in-frame sequences with V and J called. Part of the clones is not carried over; for the studies checked, unresolved V genes explain less than half of this, and the remainder is unexplained. That table gives V, J and clone size, and the DNA gave D and trimming. The sample yields about 150,000 clones; about four fifths were counted once. The ten top clones hold approximately 5.5% of the sample.

The cohort consisted of some 730 healthy bone marrow donors. At the time of sampling, all cohort members were nominally healthy, though unrecorded immune exposures were likely present. The donor was CMV seropositive and was included in the group of 300 or so seropositive cohort members. Every donor gave a peripheral blood sample, and the peripheral blood mononuclear cells from that sample were used for TCR beta sequencing. Genomic DNA extraction from the blood cell samples was performed with the Qiagen DNeasy Blood Extraction Kit. In regard to this clone: This receptor's antigen is unknown. It has no much larger one-base neighbor in the sample; base qualities were not kept.

The cysteine opens and the phenylalanine closes a CDR3 of 13 amino acids. Just CDR3 DNA is preserved here, 39 bases in frame from base 1. Trimming costs V 3 bases and J 4 bases, and their ends lie 9 bases apart. CDR1 and CDR2, per the germline V gene, are WSHSY and SAAADI. The rearrangement combines TRBV10-2 with TRBJ2-5; TRBD1 is perhaps the D gene, given 5 matching bases. This TCR derives from a young man in good health and CMV-seropositive. The sequencing sample was made of PBMCs. The DNA sequence reads TGCGCCAGCAGTGAATTGGGGCCAGAGACCCAGTACTTC. This codes for CASSELGPETQYF.